One sample yielded the 26 T cell receptor beta chains listed below, sequenced in a study of Graves' ophthalmopathy and Graves' hyperthyroidism. RNA transcripts were the template, and TCR beta CDR3 regions were amplified from them. The workflow started with a first-round RT-PCR run with HTBI primers and then moved on to a second-round multiplex PCR. From the multiplex PCR reads, TCRdb called clonotypes with MiXCR, one entry per CDR3 protein. The sample consists of 600,000 to 650,000 distinct CDR3 sequences, roughly 20% of them appearing once. Sequencing was performed on peripheral blood. Receptors were obtained from a woman aged 18-29 years with stable Graves' hyperthyroidism. Some clones in this sample may be carry-over from other donors' samples.

This clonotype came up a few times. This chain joins TRBV19 and TRBJ1-2; 9 positions match TRBD1. V shed 7 bases and J 1 base; nucleotides not matched to a gene: 4. This CDR3 contains 14 residues. The germline V gene has CDR1 LNHDA and CDR2 SQIVND (reference sequence). CDR3 amino acids: CASTQDRGNYGYTF. The CDR3 coding sequence is TGTGCCAGTACTCAGGACAGGGGTAACTATGGCTACACCTTC.

This clonotype has a count of ten or more. J is TRBJ2-5 and V is TRBV12-3 or TRBV12-4, with D unclear. The CDR3 contains 12 residues. Trimming removed 6 bases at V and 0 bases at J, with 5 bases between. CDR3 sequence (DNA): TGTGCCAGCAGAGCGTACCAAGAGACCCAGTACTTC. Its protein is CASRAYQETQYF.

This clonotype was seen repeatedly, ten times or more. V gene TRBV5-5 combines with J gene TRBJ2-7, with unresolved D. The CDR3 runs 13 residues. Germline V gives CDR1 SGHKS, CDR2 YYEKEE (reference sequence). V was trimmed by 3 bases and J by 3 bases, leaving 10 bases between them. The CDR3 DNA sequence: TGTGCCAGCAGCTCTAGTCCCCTCTACGAGCAGTACTTC. Amino acid sequence: CASSSSPLYEQYF.

Comment on this clonotype: A read error may be the cause here, since a much bigger clone is one base away. The chain recombines TRBV6-2 or TRBV6-3 with TRBJ2-4; D remains unclear. Germline V gene data show CDR1 as MNHEY and CDR2 as SVGEGT. The CDR3 loop spans 13 amino acids. The CDR3 protein is CASAQIAKNIKYF. CDR3 nucleotides: TGTGCCAGCGCCCAGATAGCCAAAAACATTAAGTACTTC.

This clonotype was counted many times. J is TRBJ1-6 and V is TRBV12-3 or TRBV12-4, with 9 bases lining up with TRBD1. CDR3 length equals 16 residues. V trimming: 6 bases; J trimming: 11 bases; junction bases outside the gene matches: 14. The DNA for the CDR3 is TGTGCCAGCAGGGGGGACAGGGTGAAATTGGTGGCACCCCTCCACTTT. Protein: CASRGDRVKLVAPLHF.

In its sample, this clonotype ranks as medium-sized. Mismatch with germline at one junction end may stem from a read error. This sequence joins TRBV5-1 and TRBJ2-7; D call uncertain. This CDR3 comprises 11 residues. Germline CDR1 SGHRS, CDR2 YFSETQ. The CDR3 DNA follows: TGTGCCAGCAGTTCCTCCTACGAGCAGTACTTC. Protein product: CASSSSYEQYF.

This chain links TRBV4-1 with TRBJ1-2; no clear D. The germline CDR1 and CDR2 sequences are MGHRA and YSYEKL. Trimming removed 4 bases at V and 6 bases at J, with 24 bases between. This CDR3 spans 17 amino acids. The CDR3 DNA sequence: TGCGCCAGCAGCCCCTACTCCGGGCCAGGCTCATGGAATGGCTACACCTTC. Protein: CASSPYSGPGSWNGYTF.

This clonotype was picked up many times. This rearrangement joins TRBV6-2 or TRBV6-3 to TRBJ1-3; TRBD1 might be the D (6 bases). Looked up from germline, CDR1 is MNHEY and CDR2 is SVGEGT. The CDR3 is 15 residues long. Trimming cost V 0 bases and J 4 bases, with 10 bases left between them. Here the CDR3 DNA reads TGTGCCAGCAGTTACTCTGGGACAACGGGAAACACCATATATTTT. Protein product: CASSYSGTTGNTIYF.

This clonotype was found many times. The chain links TRBV10-3 to TRBJ2-6, with D unresolved. Trimming removed 10 bases from V and 0 bases from J, with 13 bases in between. The V gene's germline CDR1 is ENHRY and CDR2 SYGVKD. The CDR3 spans 15 residues. CDR3 in DNA: TGTGCCACCTCAGGCGATGACTCTGGGGCCAACGTCCTGACTTTC. Amino acid sequence: CATSGDDSGANVLTF.

In nucleotides, the CDR3 is TGTGCCAGCGGGCCTCAGTACTTC. Amino acid sequence: CASGPQYF. The rearrangement links TRBV28 to TRBJ2-7; no clear D gene. V shed 8 bases and J shed 10 bases, with 6 bases lying between them. The germline V gene encodes CDR1 MDHEN and CDR2 SYDVKM. The CDR3 is 8 amino acids.

Notes on this clonotype: The junction shows a germline mismatch at one end, possibly a read error. The chain recombines TRBV9 with TRBJ2-5; TRBD1 matches at 7 bases. The CDR3 totals 15 residues. CDR1 is SGDLS, CDR2 YYNGEE, per germline. The CDR3 region is CASSVADREWETQYF. CDR3 nucleotide sequence: TGTGCCAGCAGTGTAGCTGACAGGGAGTGGGAGACCCAGTACTTC.

This clonotype was detected only a few times. The CDR3 sequence: CASSPQINTSGGTGELFF. The CDR3 coding sequence is TGTGCCAGCAGTCCGCAAATAAACACTAGCGGGGGTACCGGGGAGCTGTTTTTT. This chain uses TRBV28 with TRBJ2-2, with 11 nucleotides matching TRBD2. V shed 5 bases and J 5 bases; nucleotides not matched to a gene: 13. The germline V gene encodes CDR1 MDHEN and CDR2 SYDVKM. The CDR3 is 18 amino acids.

This clonotype was found a few times. The gene calls are TRBV11-2 and TRBJ1-2; D ambiguous. Germline V gene sequence: CDR1 SGHAT, CDR2 FQNNGV. Trimming stripped 5 bases from V and 4 bases from J, with 26 bases between. The CDR3 is 18 residues long. The CDR3 is CASSPELGRVKRSYGYTF. The CDR3 DNA reads TGTGCCAGCAGCCCCGAGTTGGGGAGGGTTAAGAGGAGCTATGGCTACACCTTC.

The chain employs TRBV27 and TRBJ2-5; TRBD1 or TRBD2 may be the D gene (5 bases each). CDR1 is MNHEY and CDR2 is SMNVEV in the germline V gene (reference sequence). Trimming shortened V by 3 bases and J by 5 bases, and 13 bases separated the two germline ends. This CDR3 comprises 14 residues. The CDR3 here is CASSFGDGTETQYF. The CDR3 nucleotides read TGTGCCAGCAGTTTTGGGGACGGGACGGAGACCCAGTACTTC.

V and J are TRBV6-5 and TRBJ1-4; the D gene is possibly TRBD1 (5 bases). The CDR3 totals 14 residues. Germline values: CDR1 MNHEY, CDR2 SVGAGI. The V end lost 3 bases, the J end lost 4 bases, and 9 bases lay between the germline ends. The CDR3 DNA reads as TGTGCCAGCAGTTATCCAGGGATTAATGAAAAACTGTTTTTT. The encoded protein is CASSYPGINEKLFF.

The J gene is TRBJ2-5, the V gene TRBV20-1; no clear D gene. The germline gives CDR1 DFQATT, CDR2 SNEGSKA (reference sequence). Trimming took off 6 bases at V and 5 bases at J, with 22 bases between the two ends. The CDR3 has 15 residues. Here the CDR3 reads CSAFPSRPAKETQYF. In DNA form, the CDR3 reads TGCAGTGCATTCCCTTCACGTCCAGCTAAGGAGACCCAGTACTTC.

This clonotype was recorded a few times. The chain has TRBV4-2 and TRBJ2-7; D is unresolved. Trimming pared 0 bases from V and 2 bases from J, leaving 8 bases between. The CDR3 loop spans 14 amino acids. Germline V gene data show CDR1 as LGHNA and CDR2 as YNFKEQ. In DNA form, the CDR3 reads TGTGCCAGCAGCCAAGATTTAGGGCCCTACGAGCAGTACTTC. This encodes CASSQDLGPYEQYF.

This clonotype was seen a handful of times. The chain carries TRBV12-3 or TRBV12-4 and TRBJ1-2; TRBD1 is a possible D gene (6 bases). CDR3 size: 16 residues. V gave up 3 bases and J gave up 0 bases, with 14 bases separating them. CDR3 sequence: CASSFGGGLANYGYTF. In DNA form, the CDR3 reads TGTGCCAGCAGTTTTGGAGGGGGGTTAGCTAACTATGGCTACACCTTC.

This clonotype came up many times. The CDR3 region has the DNA TGTGCCAGCAGTGGAGACAGGGTACGCAATCAGCCCCAGCATTTT. The encoded protein is CASSGDRVRNQPQHF. The chain is built from TRBV28 and TRBJ1-5; 7 bases line up with TRBD1. Germline V CDR1 and CDR2: MDHEN, SYDVKM. The length of the CDR3 is 15 residues. With 5 bases clipped from V and 2 bases from J, the junction kept 6 bases outside the gene matches.

The chain couples TRBV6-1 to TRBJ1-5; D remains unclear. Germline values: CDR1 MNHNS, CDR2 SASEGT. Between the trimmed V and J ends, which lost 7 bases and 6 bases, there was a span of 13 bases. The CDR3 extends over 13 amino acids. Here the CDR3 reads CASTSAGFQPQHF. The CDR3, as DNA: TGTGCCAGCACCTCAGCGGGATTTCAGCCCCAGCATTTT.

This clonotype has a count of ten or more. The chain carries TRBV12-3 or TRBV12-4 and TRBJ1-1; D not certain. Deletions cut 6 bases from V and 5 bases from J, with 10 bases between. The CDR3 has 12 amino acids. The CDR3 DNA is TGTGCCAGCAGCAACGTTGGGACTGAAGCTTTCTTT. Protein product: CASSNVGTEAFF.

This clonotype was detected many times. V usage is TRBV12-3 or TRBV12-4 and J usage is TRBJ1-1; tentatively, D is TRBD1 (6 bases). V lost 5 bases and J lost 3, with 16 bases in between. This CDR3 is built from 15 residues. In DNA, the CDR3 is TGTGCCAGCAGTAGAACCCGCAGGGGCTACACTGAAGCTTTCTTT. This encodes CASSRTRRGYTEAFF.

There are many counts of this clonotype. This rearrangement joins TRBV30 to TRBJ1-2; possibly TRBD1 for D (5 bases). Germline V gene lookup returns CDR1 GTSNPN and CDR2 SVGIG (reference sequence). Trimming removed 3 bases at V and 8 bases at J, with 16 bases between. CDR3 size: 13 residues. CDR3 nucleotide sequence: TGTGCCTGGAGCCCCGGGGCTCACGGGGGCTACACCTTC. Residues: CAWSPGAHGGYTF.

This clonotype was observed many times. The rearrangement joins TRBV12-3 or TRBV12-4 to TRBJ2-3; D gene uncertain. The CDR3 loop spans 14 amino acids. V lost 5 bases and J 0 bases, leaving 9 bases between the germline ends. CDR3 loop: CASSATYSTDTQYF. CDR3 bases: TGTGCCAGCAGTGCTACCTATAGCACAGATACGCAGTATTTT.

V usage is TRBV19 and J usage is TRBJ1-5, with D hard to call. Germline CDR1 and CDR2: LNHDA and SQIVND (reference sequence). The CDR3 contains 12 residues. Trimming shortened V by 10 bases and J by 5 bases, and 12 bases separated the two germline ends. This CDR3 is CATRGLDQPQHF. CDR3 DNA: TGTGCCACCCGAGGGCTGGATCAGCCCCAGCATTTT.

The V call is TRBV2, the J call TRBJ1-1; 9 nucleotides align to TRBD1. The V segment lost 6 bases and the J segment 4 bases; nucleotides outside the gene matches: 6. Germline loops: CDR1 SNHLY, CDR2 FYNNEI. The CDR3 consists of 14 residues. The CDR3 here is CASSRQGEGTEAFF. The CDR3 nucleotides are TGTGCCAGCAGCAGACAGGGGGAGGGCACTGAAGCTTTCTTT.